The T cell receptor (beta chain) under discussion was sequenced for a study of T cell responses to AZD1222 COVID-19 vaccine (dated by TCRdb to the early 2020s). Context from the whole study: AZD1222 recipients with second doses at about 4 weeks or about 12 weeks were pooled, because spike-specific TCR depth and breadth did not differ between schedules. TCR sequencing covered 233 trial participants: 207 given two doses of AZD1222 and about 26 given two doses of MenACWY control vaccine. Trial participants were enrolled into age subgroups of 18-55, 56-69 and 70-plus years, which contained around 140, 26 and 57 TCR-sequenced participants, respectively.

The CDR3 regions of human TCRbeta chains were analyzed by immunosequencing. Turning to the authors' computational methods: TCRs in the repertoires were compared against a reference library of SARS-CoV-2-specific TCRs that had been generated with the MIRA antigen-specificity platform. Breadth meant the fraction of unique TCRs that were SARS-CoV-2-associated, whereas depth meant the fraction of total T cells that were SARS-CoV-2-associated. Using the MIRA data, each spike-specific TCR was assigned both to the spike region to which the TCR was reactive and to a CD4 or CD8 class. Log10-transformed breadth and depth values were compared by one-way ANOVA with Sidak's multiple comparisons tests. TCRdb took over this immuneACCESS table, retaining in-frame rearrangements with V and J assigned. Such tables are incomplete; in checked studies, under half of the missing clones stem from an unresolved V gene, and the remainder is unexplained. V, J and clone size were drawn from that table, and D and trimming were deduced from the DNA. The sample table records roughly 100,000 clones; about 88% of these occur just once. Together, the top ten hold more than 15% of the sample.

Overall study results and their limits: Reportedly, close to half of the unique spike-specific TCRs recognized epitopes lying outside the regions that are mutated in the B.1.351 and B.1.1.7 variants. Participants were mostly white British and included more females than males, and it was suggested by the authors that clonal diversity may have been underestimated. After two AZD1222 doses, both the breadth and the depth of spike-specific TCRs were significantly higher than at day 0 and than in MenACWY recipients. Because no day 14 peak-response samples were available, the repertoires could be characterized only after the peak T cell response. The vaccine-associated CD4 TCRs covered the entire spike protein, and the dominant responses fell in regions 160-218 and 743-854. Conclusions about previously exposed vaccinees are limited, since just five or six AZD1222 recipients were seropositive for SARS-CoV-2 at baseline. In the small 56-69-year group, the increase in depth fell short of significance, most likely because of low power.

This clone was detected only once. The antigen this receptor binds is unknown. No quality values exist for individual bases; no much larger clone is one base distant. From the germline V gene (reference sequence), CDR1 is MNHEY and CDR2 is SMNVEV. Measured from the cysteine to the phenylalanine, the CDR3 is 16 residues long. Of all the DNA, just the CDR3 is kept, 48 bases in frame from base 1. The germline V end is reduced by 3 bases and the J end by 0 bases; junction bases left unmatched: 3. The time point label for this specimen denotes: baseline before first vaccination. Samples from vaccinated people were obtained from the UK trials COV001 and COV002, which included a single-blind randomized controlled phase 2/3 trial of AZD1222 (ChAdOx1 nCoV-19) in healthy adults. Trial participant PBMC samples were collected at day 0 and day 28 after the second dose for TCRbeta chain sequencing.

The sequencing here drew on peripheral blood, taken on day 0 of AZD1222 vaccination. The V gene is TRBV27 and the J gene is TRBJ2-1; 9 central bases correspond to TRBD2. The TCR sequence derives from an adult in good health. The DNA sequence reads TGTGCCAGCAGTTTGCTAGCGGGAAGCTCCTACAATGAGCAGTTCTTC. The encoded protein is CASSLLAGSSYNEQFF.